Listed below are T cell receptor beta chains from one sample, sequenced in a study of Tregs in tolerant kidney transplant recipients. Clones were read by immunoSEQ multiplex PCR, and TCRdb kept only the in-frame ones, dropping some. The profile shows 60,000 or so clones, over 75% of them singletons. The specimen was Tregs from blood, collected before the transplant. The receptors shown here come from a human donor who received a combined kidney and bone marrow transplant. The CDR3 runs from the conserved cysteine through the conserved F or W. A D gene is named only where the DNA matches it firmly. Part of the rows lack a size; the others show once, few, many or a class for expanded clones.

j_call v_call d_call clone_size cdr3_aa cdr3_nt
TRBJ1-1 TRBV2 - - CASSTSPPNTEAFF TGTGCCAGCAGTACGAGCCCCCCGAACACTGAAGCTTTCTTT
TRBJ2-6 TRBV28 TRBD1 - CASRLQGPSGANVLTF TGTGCCAGCAGGTTACAGGGGCCTTCTGGGGCCAACGTCCTGACTTTC
TRBJ2-2 TRBV18 - - CASSPQGSTGELFF TGTGCCAGCTCACCACAGGGGAGTACCGGGGAGCTGTTTTTT
TRBJ2-1 TRBV4-3 TRBD2 once CASSQDRLAGGQQFF TGCGCCAGCAGCCAAGATCGGCTAGCGGGAGGTCAGCAGTTCTTC
TRBJ1-4 TRBV6-1 - - CASRLSEKLFF TGTGCCAGCAGGCTCAGTGAAAAACTGTTTTTT
TRBJ2-5 TRBV19 TRBD1 - CASSYRGQETQYF TGTGCCAGTAGTTACAGGGGGCAAGAGACCCAGTACTTC
TRBJ2-1 TRBV6-1 TRBD2 - CASRARGGFYNEQFF TGTGCCAGCAGGGCCCGGGGGGGATTTTACAATGAGCAGTTCTTC
TRBJ1-3 TRBV2 - - CASSRDFGDTIYF TGTGCCAGCAGCCGGGACTTCGGGGACACCATATATTTT
TRBJ1-1 TRBV5-5 - - CASSPLNTEAFF TGTGCCAGCAGCCCACTGAACACTGAAGCTTTCTTT
TRBJ2-7 TRBV5-1 TRBD2 - CASTLFGTSGTYEQYF TGCGCCAGCACCTTATTCGGGACTAGCGGTACCTACGAGCAGTACTTC
TRBJ1-2 TRBV7-2 - - CASSWTHGYTF TGTGCCAGCAGCTGGACCCATGGCTACACCTTC
TRBJ1-5 TRBV5-1 TRBD1 - CASSETGDWSQPQHF TGCGCCAGCAGCGAGACAGGGGACTGGAGTCAGCCCCAGCATTTT
TRBJ2-4 TRBV28 TRBD1 - CASSLWFSWDRAKNIQYF TGTGCCAGCAGTTTATGGTTTAGTTGGGACAGAGCCAAAAACATTCAGTACTTC
TRBJ2-3 TRBV11-2 - - CASREPGRYPYTQYF TGTGCCAGCAGAGAACCCGGGCGGTACCCTTATACGCAGTATTTT
TRBJ2-6 TRBV11-2 - - CASSRAGSGANVLTF TGTGCCAGCAGCCGTGCCGGCTCTGGGGCCAACGTCCTGACTTTC
TRBJ2-3 TRBV10-3 - - CATFPMTGTDTQYF TGTGCCACGTTCCCAATGACAGGCACAGATACGCAGTATTTT
TRBJ2-1 TRBV7-2 TRBD2 - CASRPTSDEQFF TGTGCCAGCAGACCTACTAGCGATGAGCAGTTCTTC
TRBJ2-1 TRBV7-7 - - CASSLGQATSEQFF TGTGCCAGCAGCTTAGGGCAGGCTACGAGTGAGCAGTTCTTC
TRBJ2-5 TRBV2 TRBD1 - CASTGGLGETQYF TGTGCCAGCACAGGGGGCCTTGGTGAGACCCAGTACTTC
TRBJ1-4 TRBV19 - few CASSIARSVRLEKLFF TGTGCCAGTAGTATAGCGCGGTCGGTGAGATTGGAAAAACTGTTTTTT
TRBJ1-1 TRBV7-8 TRBD1 - CASSNRGQMNTEAFF TGTGCCAGCAGCAACCGGGGACAGATGAACACTGAAGCTTTCTTT
TRBJ1-1 TRBV5-3 - once CARSDPRSVAHCVRAFF TGTGCCAGAAGCGACCCTAGGTCGGTAGCCCATTGTGTGAGGGCTTTCTTT
TRBJ1-1 TRBV19 - large CASSIDLMNTEAFF TGTGCCAGTAGTATAGATCTGATGAACACTGAAGCTTTCTTT
TRBJ1-3 TRBV30 - - CAWSVGGANTIYF TGTGCCTGGAGTGTAGGGGGGGCCAACACCATATATTTT
TRBJ2-6 TRBV7-7 - once CASSGSDKVPQSRANVLTF TGTGCCAGCAGCGGCAGCGATAAGGTGCCACAAAGTCGGGCCAACGTCCTGACTTTC
TRBJ2-7 TRBV2 - once CASRDSPGSYEQYF TGTGCCAGCAGGGACAGCCCGGGCTCCTACGAGCAGTACTTC
TRBJ2-7 TRBV9 TRBD1 - CASSVSGGAGYEQYF TGTGCCAGCAGCGTTTCAGGGGGCGCGGGGTACGAGCAGTACTTC
TRBJ1-6 TRBV5-4 - - CASSRQEGNSPLHF TGTGCCAGCAGCCGACAGGAGGGTAATTCACCCCTCCACTTT
TRBJ1-4 TRBV5-1 - - CASSLGGFANEKLFF TGCGCCAGCAGCTTGGGCGGTTTCGCTAATGAAAAACTGTTTTTT
TRBJ2-3 TRBV5-1 - - CASSSQLDTQYF TGCGCCAGCAGCTCCCAGTTGGATACGCAGTATTTT
TRBJ2-5 TRBV13 TRBD2 - CASSAIISSGRAEETQYF TGTGCCAGCAGCGCTATCATTTCTAGCGGGAGGGCCGAGGAGACCCAGTACTTC
TRBJ2-2 TRBV5-1 TRBD1 - CASSLGTGVNGELFF TGCGCCAGCAGCTTGGGGACAGGGGTGAACGGGGAGCTGTTTTTT
TRBJ2-2 TRBV28 TRBD2 - CASSFVLRTSAPNTGELFF TGTGCCAGCAGTTTCGTACTCCGGACTAGCGCTCCGAACACCGGGGAGCTGTTTTTT
TRBJ1-2 TRBV6-4 - few CASSPGPNYGYTF TGTGCCAGCAGTCCGGGACCCAACTATGGCTACACCTTC
TRBJ1-1 TRBV15 TRBD1 - CATSNRRDRGRNTEAFF TGTGCCACCAGCAACCGCCGGGACAGGGGCAGAAATACTGAAGCTTTCTTT
TRBJ2-7 TRBV5-5 TRBD1 once CASSPSTGGPPYEQYF TGTGCCAGCAGCCCAAGCACAGGGGGACCACCCTACGAGCAGTACTTC
TRBJ1-6 TRBV6-5 - - CASSYSPSGPNSPLHF TGTGCCAGCAGTTACTCACCCTCCGGGCCTAATTCACCCCTCCACTTT
TRBJ1-4 TRBV7-9 TRBD1 - CASSPRQGITNEKLFF TGTGCCAGCAGCCCGCGACAGGGGATAACTAATGAAAAACTGTTTTTT
TRBJ1-4 TRBV7-2 TRBD1 - CASSSTSDRGNEKLFF TGTGCCAGCAGCTCCACCTCGGACAGGGGGAATGAAAAACTGTTTTTT
TRBJ1-1 TRBV5-1 TRBD1 - CASSATGGGGTEAFF TGCGCCAGCAGCGCAACAGGGGGCGGGGGAACTGAAGCTTTCTTT
TRBJ2-5 TRBV6-1 TRBD1 - CASSGSRQGSKTQYF TGTGCCAGCAGTGGCTCCCGACAGGGGAGCAAGACCCAGTACTTC
TRBJ2-1 TRBV27 TRBD1 - CASSSLGQGVGTQQRFF TGTGCCAGCAGCTCCTTGGGACAGGGCGTAGGAACCCAACAACGGTTCTTC
TRBJ2-7 TRBV5-5 - - CASSLENGTYEQYF TGTGCCAGCAGCTTGGAGAACGGAACCTACGAGCAGTACTTC
TRBJ2-1 TRBV7-2 TRBD2 - CASSPGLAGRNEQFF TGTGCCAGCAGCCCCGGACTAGCGGGCAGAAATGAGCAGTTCTTC
TRBJ1-2 TRBV19 - - CASSMRDPYGYTF TGTGCCAGTAGTATGCGGGATCCCTATGGCTACACCTTC
TRBJ1-1 TRBV19 - - CASSINVGVTWSTEAFF TGTGCCAGTAGTATAAATGTCGGGGTTACGTGGAGCACTGAAGCTTTCTTT
TRBJ2-3 TRBV11-3 - - CASSSGDGRDTQYF TGTGCCAGCAGCTCCGGCGACGGAAGAGATACGCAGTATTTT
TRBJ2-3 TRBV25-1 - - CASSTKSDTQYF TGTGCCAGCAGTACAAAGTCAGATACGCAGTATTTT
TRBJ2-2 TRBV6-5 - - CASSYSTGSGELFF TGTGCCAGCAGTTACTCGACGGGGTCCGGGGAGCTGTTTTTT
TRBJ1-2 TRBV28 TRBD1 - CASSSMPGQGAYGYTF TGTGCCAGCAGTTCTATGCCGGGACAGGGGGCCTATGGCTACACCTTC
TRBJ1-1 TRBV28 - - CASSFQGIEAFF TGTGCCAGCAGTTTTCAGGGGATTGAAGCTTTCTTT
TRBJ2-1 TRBV11-2 - few CASTNYNEQFF TGTGCCAGCACCAACTACAATGAGCAGTTCTTC
TRBJ2-3 TRBV30 - - CAWSPRRADTQYF TGTGCCTGGAGCCCCCGCCGGGCAGATACGCAGTATTTT
TRBJ2-7 TRBV7-2 - - CASSFTGGDYEQYF TGTGCCAGCAGCTTTACAGGGGGGGACTACGAGCAGTACTTC
TRBJ2-5 TRBV9 TRBD2 - CASSVGTTQETQYF TGTGCCAGCAGCGTGGGGACTACCCAAGAGACCCAGTACTTC
TRBJ2-1 TRBV5-1 - - CASSLDVSAGGHNEQFF TGCGCCAGCAGCTTGGATGTATCGGCAGGGGGGCACAATGAGCAGTTCTTC
TRBJ1-1 TRBV10-1 TRBD1 - CASRPGGAGTEAFF TGCGCCAGCAGGCCAGGGGGCGCCGGGACTGAAGCTTTCTTT
TRBJ1-2 TRBV28 - - CASTFPGRENYGYTF TGTGCCAGCACCTTTCCGGGACGGGAGAACTATGGCTACACCTTC
TRBJ1-5 TRBV18 - - CASSPQSHGQPQHF TGTGCCAGCTCACCACAGTCACATGGTCAGCCCCAGCATTTT